This TCR beta chain emerged from a study of T cell changes during pregnancy in multiple sclerosis. To note about this clone: The same CDR3 also results from other DNA sequences found in this sample.

The length of the CDR3 is 14 residues. Germline CDR1 and CDR2: SGHVS and FNYEAQ. Trimming removed 3 bases from V and 3 bases from J, with 11 bases in between. Measured with immunoSEQ multiplex PCR; TCRdb has only the in-frame clones, and not every one. Of 75,000 to 95,000 clones in the sample, 75% to 95% are singletons; the top ten hold 0.85% to 0.95%. The source of this sequence is a female donor with multiple sclerosis, enrolled in a pregnancy study. The rearrangement uses TRBV7-6 and TRBJ1-1; possible D gene TRBD1, 5 bases. This specimen was peripheral blood, taken before pregnancy. The DNA for the CDR3 is TGTGCCAGCAGCTTGGGGCGTGGGGACACTGAAGCTTTCTTT. Its translation: CASSLGRGDTEAFF.